The 18 T cell receptor beta chains reported below all come from one sample, sequenced in a study of T cell responses to AZD1222 COVID-19 vaccine. Using immunoSEQ multiplex PCR, the repertoire was profiled, and TCRdb retains in-frame clones only, with some absent. The sample holds 150,000 or so clones, around four fifths seen once. The source was peripheral blood, collected on day 0 of MenACWY control vaccination. These receptors originate from an adult in good health.

V is TRBV6-6 and J is TRBJ1-1; weak D call: TRBD1 (5 bases). V lost 8 bases and J lost 5, with 12 bases in between. This CDR3 contains 12 residues. The germline CDR1 and CDR2 sequences are MNHNY and SVGAGI (reference sequence). This CDR3 reads CASASRGTEAFF. CDR3 in DNA: TGTGCCAGCGCTTCTCGGGGGACTGAAGCTTTCTTT.

In its sample, this clone was seen once. The V call is TRBV19, the J call TRBJ1-2; no reliable D call. From germline, CDR1 is LNHDA and CDR2 SQIVND (reference sequence). This CDR3 comprises 13 residues. Trimming left V 2 bases short and J 4 bases short, with 8 bases between. CDR3 nucleotide sequence: TGTGCCAGTAGTATATCCGAGATCTATGGCTACACCTTC. Translation: CASSISEIYGYTF.

This clone has only a few counts. The V call is TRBV6-5, the J call TRBJ1-3; 7 bases line up with TRBD1. Germline trimming cut 6 bases from V and 0 bases from J; bases unmatched to any gene: 5. Germline CDR1 reads MNHEY; CDR2 reads SVGAGI. CDR3 length: 15 amino acids. The CDR3 sequence is CASSRGGISGNTIYF. The CDR3 bases are TGTGCCAGCAGCAGGGGGGGTATCTCTGGAAACACCATATATTTT.

The rearrangement joins TRBV18 to TRBJ2-1; possible D gene TRBD1, 5 bases. This CDR3 has 13 residues. Germline V lookup: CDR1 KGHSH, CDR2 LQKENI. V was shortened by 6 bases and J by 0 bases, with 6 bases between the two germline ends. The CDR3 loop is CASSQGSYNEQFF. CDR3 bases: TGTGCCAGCTCCCAGGGCTCCTACAATGAGCAGTTCTTC.

V gene TRBV18 combines with J gene TRBJ1-4; the D is unclear. V gave up 1 base and J gave up 0 bases, with 3 bases separating them. The germline V gene encodes CDR1 KGHSH and CDR2 LQKENI. CDR3 size: 14 residues. The CDR3 coding sequence is TGTGCCAGCTCACCACAGGCAACTAATGAAAAACTGTTTTTT. The encoded protein is CASSPQATNEKLFF.

The chain links TRBV2 to TRBJ1-2, with D maybe TRBD1 (5 bases). Germline V gene lookup returns CDR1 SNHLY and CDR2 FYNNEI. V lost 6 bases to trimming and J lost 1 base, with 15 bases between them. The CDR3 runs 15 residues. CDR3 loop: CASRTRASHNYGYTF. CDR3 coding DNA: TGTGCCAGCAGAACCAGGGCGTCTCATAACTATGGCTACACCTTC.

V is TRBV10-1 and J is TRBJ2-2, with a weak D call TRBD1 (6 bases). The germline V gene encodes CDR1 WNHNN and CDR2 SYGVQD (reference sequence). The CDR3 has 13 residues. V dropped 4 bases and J dropped 6 bases, with 9 bases sitting between them. The chain's CDR3 is CASSGTAPGELFF. Written as DNA, the CDR3 is TGCGCCAGCAGTGGGACAGCCCCCGGGGAGCTGTTTTTT.

The chain uses TRBV5-1 and TRBJ2-3; 8 bases fit TRBD1. The CDR3 extends over 15 amino acids. The V and J ends lost 0 bases and 5 bases, in that order; junction bases with no gene match: 5. Germline-derived CDR1 and CDR2 are SGHRS and YFSETQ. The CDR3 bases are TGCGCCAGCAGCTTGGAGGGACAGGATGTAGATACGCAGTATTTT. Translating it yields CASSLEGQDVDTQYF. Using reference TRBV5-1 and TRBJ2-3 for the parts outside the CDR3, the full variable domain is KAGVTQTPRYLIKTRGQQVTLSCSPISGHRSVSWYQQTPGQGLQFLFEYFSETQRNKGNFPGRFSGRQFSNSRSEMNVSTLELGDSALYLCASSLEGQDVDTQYFGPGTRLTVL.

This rearrangement joins TRBV6-6 to TRBJ2-7; tentative D call: TRBD2 (6 bases). The germline gives CDR1 MNHNY, CDR2 SVGAGI (reference sequence). The CDR3 is 14 amino acids. V lost 2 bases and J lost 5, with 13 bases in between. Here the CDR3 DNA reads TGTGCCAGCAGTTACGGGAGGAGGGTAAACGAGCAGTACTTC. Translating gives CASSYGRRVNEQYF.

V is TRBV19 and J is TRBJ2-5; 7 bases are shared with TRBD1. The CDR3 contains 13 residues. The V segment lost 4 bases and the J segment 5 bases; nucleotides outside the gene matches: 4. The V gene's germline CDR1 is LNHDA and CDR2 SQIVND (reference sequence). CDR3 sequence (DNA): TGTGCCAGTAGTAAGACAGGGCGGGAGACCCAGTACTTC. The encoded protein is CASSKTGRETQYF.

This clone was detected only a few times. The V call is TRBV18, the J call TRBJ2-2; weak D call: TRBD1 (5 bases). The CDR3 has 14 residues. V shed 6 bases and J shed 0 bases, with 8 bases lying between them. Per the germline V gene, CDR1 is KGHSH and CDR2 is LQKENI. DNA of the CDR3: TGTGCCAGCTCCACAGGCACGAACACCGGGGAGCTGTTTTTT. Translating it yields CASSTGTNTGELFF. Together with reference TRBV18 and TRBJ2-2, the CDR3 gives the full variable domain: NAGVMQNPRHLVRRRGQEARLRCSPMKGHSHVYWYRQLPEEGLKFMVYLQKENIIDESGMPKERFSAEFPKEGPSILRIQQVVRGDSAAYFCASSTGTNTGELFFGEGSRLTVL.

The chain carries TRBV5-1 and TRBJ2-1; maybe TRBD1 (6 bases). Looked up from germline, CDR1 is SGHRS and CDR2 is YFSETQ. The CDR3 contains 14 residues. Trimming removed 0 bases at V and 2 bases at J, with 6 bases between. DNA of the CDR3: TGCGCCAGCAGCTTGGGGGGGCCCTACAATGAGCAGTTCTTC. This gives the protein CASSLGGPYNEQFF.

This chain uses TRBV18 with TRBJ2-1; D perhaps matches TRBD2 (6 bases). V gave up 5 bases and J gave up 6 bases, with 11 bases separating them. The CDR3 runs to 13 residues. The germline V gene encodes CDR1 KGHSH and CDR2 LQKENI. The CDR3 is CASSEGLGNEQFF. The CDR3 DNA is TGTGCCAGCTCAGAGGGACTCGGCAATGAGCAGTTCTTC.

This sequence joins TRBV28 and TRBJ2-3, with 10 bases identical to TRBD2. The CDR3 is 16 amino acids. The germline V gene encodes CDR1 MDHEN and CDR2 SYDVKM. With 6 bases clipped from V and 2 bases from J, the junction kept 8 bases outside the gene matches. CDR3: CASSPSSGGYTDTQYF. CDR3 coding DNA: TGTGCCAGCAGCCCCTCTAGCGGGGGATACACAGATACGCAGTATTTT.

This chain links TRBV7-9 with TRBJ2-1; 10 bases are shared with TRBD2. V was clipped by 7 bases and J by 9 bases; unmatched bases: 12. The length of the CDR3 is 15 residues. The germline CDR1 and CDR2 sequences are SEHNR and FQNEAQ (reference sequence). The CDR3, as DNA: TGTGCCAGCACCCTTGTAGGGCTAGCGGGGGTTGAGCAGTTCTTC. Protein sequence: CASTLVGLAGVEQFF.

This clone was counted once. The rearrangement joins TRBV3-1 (or the pseudogene TRBV3-2) to TRBJ2-3, with 8 nucleotides matching TRBD1. V gave up 2 bases and J gave up 9 bases; unmatched junction bases: 1. The CDR3 runs 12 residues. CDR1 and CDR2 from the germline V gene are LGHDT and YNNKEL (reference sequence). The CDR3 sequence is CASSQNRGTQYF. Written as DNA, the CDR3 is TGTGCCAGCAGCCAAAACAGGGGGACGCAGTATTTT.

The chain couples TRBV3-1 (or the pseudogene TRBV3-2) to TRBJ1-1, with TRBD1 matching 9 bases. This CDR3 is 11 amino acids long. With 6 bases clipped from V and 11 bases from J, the junction kept 4 bases outside the gene matches. Germline CDR1 reads LGHDT; CDR2 reads YNNKEL (reference sequence). This chain's CDR3 is CASSRGTGAFF. CDR3 in DNA: TGTGCCAGCAGTCGCGGGACAGGGGCTTTCTTT.

The V call is TRBV27, the J call TRBJ2-6; D is possibly TRBD1 (5 bases). The CDR3 is 15 residues long. The V end was cut by 6 bases, the J end by 0 bases, with 9 bases between. Per germline, CDR1 MNHEY and CDR2 SMNVEV (reference sequence). CDR3 loop: CASSTGPSGANVLTF. DNA for the CDR3: TGTGCCAGCAGCACAGGACCCTCTGGGGCCAACGTCCTGACTTTC.